The rows below give T cell receptor beta chains drawn from one sample of a study of T cell changes during pregnancy in multiple sclerosis. Generated by immunoSEQ multiplex PCR, the TCRdb table keeps only in-frame clones and is missing some. The data hold 83,000 or so clones, with about 94% observed a single time. The starting material was peripheral blood, obtained after pregnancy. The receptors shown here come from a female donor in good health, enrolled as a control in a pregnancy study. Both conserved end residues are part of each CDR3. The D gene is left open where the match is weak. Size is omitted from some rows. Given values are once, few, many or a class for expanded clones.

J gene: TRBJ2-7; clone size: .; D gene: .; V gene: TRBV10-3; CDR3 DNA: TGTGCCATCAGTGATCTCGATGGGGGGAGCGAGCAGTACTTC; CDR3 protein: CAISDLDGGSEQYF
J gene: TRBJ2-3; clone size: once; D gene: .; V gene: TRBV7-9; CDR3 DNA: TGTGCCAGCAGCTTAGTGGAGTCGGTGGATACGCAGTATTTT; CDR3 protein: CASSLVESVDTQYF
J gene: TRBJ2-1; clone size: .; D gene: TRBD2; V gene: TRBV11-2; CDR3 DNA: TGTGCCAGCAGCCTCTCGAGGACTAGCGGGAGAAACGATGAGCAGTTCTTC; CDR3 protein: CASSLSRTSGRNDEQFF
J gene: TRBJ2-1; clone size: once; D gene: TRBD2; V gene: TRBV5-1; CDR3 DNA: TGCGCCAGCAGCTTGGAAACTAGCGGGAGTCCATACAATGAGCAGTTCTTC; CDR3 protein: CASSLETSGSPYNEQFF
J gene: TRBJ1-2; clone size: few; D gene: .; V gene: TRBV5-8; CDR3 DNA: TGTGCCAGCAGCCCGCTGGAGGGGAACTATGGCTACACCTTC; CDR3 protein: CASSPLEGNYGYTF
J gene: TRBJ2-1; clone size: .; D gene: .; V gene: TRBV11-2; CDR3 DNA: TGTGCCAGCAGCTTAGAGCCGCCCTTACACCAGTTCTTC; CDR3 protein: CASSLEPPLHQFF
J gene: TRBJ2-3; clone size: .; D gene: TRBD1; V gene: TRBV5-1; CDR3 DNA: TGCGCCAGCAGCCTGGGACAGTCCACAGATACGCAGTATTTT; CDR3 protein: CASSLGQSTDTQYF
J gene: TRBJ2-7; clone size: .; D gene: TRBD2; V gene: TRBV18; CDR3 DNA: TGTGCCAGCCCGAGAGGAGGACTAGCGGGAGCCGAGCAGTACTTC; CDR3 protein: CASPRGGLAGAEQYF
J gene: TRBJ2-1; clone size: .; D gene: TRBD2; V gene: TRBV7-9; CDR3 DNA: TGTGCCAGCAGCGAAAATCCGGGACTAGCGGGAGGGGGGGCACATGAGCAGTTCTTC; CDR3 protein: CASSENPGLAGGGAHEQFF
J gene: TRBJ2-1; clone size: once; D gene: .; V gene: TRBV4-2; CDR3 DNA: TGTGCCAGCAGCCAAGATGAAACCAGCGGAGAGGGAGATGAGCAGTTCTTC; CDR3 protein: CASSQDETSGEGDEQFF
J gene: TRBJ2-7; clone size: .; D gene: .; V gene: TRBV14; CDR3 DNA: TGTGCCAGCAGCCAAGGGGGCTCCGGCGAGCAGTACTTC; CDR3 protein: CASSQGGSGEQYF
J gene: TRBJ2-5; clone size: .; D gene: TRBD1; V gene: TRBV2; CDR3 DNA: TGTGCCAGCAGTGATAGGGGCAGGGGGAGCCTTTTGGGGACCCAGTACTTC; CDR3 protein: CASSDRGRGSLLGTQYF
J gene: TRBJ2-2; clone size: .; D gene: TRBD2; V gene: TRBV18; CDR3 DNA: TGTGCCAGCTCACCACCGGTTCAGCGGGAGTACACCGGGGAGCTGTTTTTT; CDR3 protein: CASSPPVQREYTGELFF
J gene: TRBJ2-6; clone size: .; D gene: .; V gene: TRBV12-2; CDR3 DNA: TGTGCAAGTCTCGTACCCCCCGGACTAGCGGGAGGCGGTAATGGGGCCAACGTCCTGACTTTC; CDR3 protein: CASLVPPGLAGGGNGANVLTF
J gene: TRBJ2-3; clone size: .; D gene: .; V gene: TRBV28; CDR3 DNA: TGTGCCAGCAGTCCTGCAGGTTCAGATACGCAGTATTTT; CDR3 protein: CASSPAGSDTQYF
J gene: TRBJ1-5; clone size: .; D gene: TRBD1; V gene: TRBV10-3; CDR3 DNA: TGTGCCATCAGTTCCGCAGGACAGGACGATCAGCCCCAGCATTTT; CDR3 protein: CAISSAGQDDQPQHF
J gene: TRBJ2-1; clone size: .; D gene: .; V gene: TRBV10-2; CDR3 DNA: TGCGCCAGCAGTGGTGGCGGTAGCTCCTACAATGAGCAGTTCTTC; CDR3 protein: CASSGGGSSYNEQFF
J gene: TRBJ2-3; clone size: .; D gene: TRBD2; V gene: TRBV28; CDR3 DNA: TGTGCCAGCAGGTTCCCTCGGGGGGGCACAGATACGCAGTATTTT; CDR3 protein: CASRFPRGGTDTQYF
J gene: TRBJ1-4; clone size: .; D gene: TRBD1; V gene: TRBV4-2; CDR3 DNA: TGTGCCAGCAGCCAAGGGGACAGGGGAGTTGTAACTAATGAAAAACTGTTTTTT; CDR3 protein: CASSQGDRGVVTNEKLFF
J gene: TRBJ1-2; clone size: .; D gene: TRBD1; V gene: TRBV7-2; CDR3 DNA: TGTGCCAGCAGCCCCAGGACAGGAATGACAAACTATGGCTACACCTTC; CDR3 protein: CASSPRTGMTNYGYTF
J gene: TRBJ2-1; clone size: once; D gene: TRBD1; V gene: TRBV19; CDR3 DNA: TGTGCCAGTAGTATTATGAGGGGGCCCCCAAGCTCCTACAATGAGCAGTTCTTC; CDR3 protein: CASSIMRGPPSSYNEQFF
J gene: TRBJ2-3; clone size: .; D gene: TRBD2; V gene: TRBV5-4; CDR3 DNA: TGTGCCAGCAGCCCAAAGGGACGGCGGACTAGCGGGACCCATACGCAGTATTTT; CDR3 protein: CASSPKGRRTSGTHTQYF
J gene: TRBJ2-5; clone size: .; D gene: TRBD1; V gene: TRBV27; CDR3 DNA: TGTGCCAGCAGTCCCACCGGGACAGGGTGGGGGACCCAGTACTTC; CDR3 protein: CASSPTGTGWGTQYF
J gene: TRBJ2-3; clone size: once; D gene: .; V gene: TRBV30; CDR3 DNA: TGTGCCTGGAGGGACAGAACTAGCACAGATACGCAGTATTTT; CDR3 protein: CAWRDRTSTDTQYF
J gene: TRBJ2-5; clone size: .; D gene: TRBD2; V gene: TRBV28; CDR3 DNA: TGTGCCTCTTACACGGGTTTTGGACTAGCGGGATTGGAGACCCAGTACTTC; CDR3 protein: CASYTGFGLAGLETQYF
J gene: TRBJ1-4; clone size: .; D gene: .; V gene: TRBV19; CDR3 DNA: TGTGCCAGTAGCTTGGGGGCGGGTAATGAAAAACTGTTTTTT; CDR3 protein: CASSLGAGNEKLFF
J gene: TRBJ1-1; clone size: .; D gene: .; V gene: TRBV5-1; CDR3 DNA: TGCGCCAGCAGCTTGGGCAGGGTGAACACTGAAGCTTTCTTT; CDR3 protein: CASSLGRVNTEAFF
J gene: TRBJ2-7; clone size: .; D gene: .; V gene: TRBV10-3; CDR3 DNA: TGTGCCATCAGCCAGGGTGTTGGAACCTACGAGCAGTACTTC; CDR3 protein: CAISQGVGTYEQYF
J gene: TRBJ2-1; clone size: once; D gene: TRBD1; V gene: TRBV7-9; CDR3 DNA: TGTGCCAGCAGACCCCAGGGGGACAATGAGCAGTTCTTC; CDR3 protein: CASRPQGDNEQFF
J gene: TRBJ1-2; clone size: .; D gene: .; V gene: TRBV7-9; CDR3 DNA: TGTGCCAGCAGCCCCGACATCTCAGACAGTCGTAACTATGGCTACACCTTC; CDR3 protein: CASSPDISDSRNYGYTF
J gene: TRBJ2-1; clone size: .; D gene: .; V gene: TRBV7-8; CDR3 DNA: TGTGCCAGCAGCCCCCGGGGAGCGTTCGATGAGCAGTTCTTC; CDR3 protein: CASSPRGAFDEQFF
J gene: TRBJ2-3; clone size: once; D gene: TRBD2; V gene: TRBV12-5; CDR3 DNA: TGTGCTAGTGGTTTTTTCCCCGGGGGGGATACGCAGTATTTT; CDR3 protein: CASGFFPGGDTQYF
J gene: TRBJ2-5; clone size: .; D gene: .; V gene: TRBV5-1; CDR3 DNA: TGCGCCAGCAGCTTGTCCAGTTCCACATCGTGGCAGACCCAGTACTTC; CDR3 protein: CASSLSSSTSWQTQYF
J gene: TRBJ2-5; clone size: .; D gene: .; V gene: TRBV2; CDR3 DNA: TGTGCCAGCACCTTGAACGGGAAGGAGACCCAGTACTTC; CDR3 protein: CASTLNGKETQYF
J gene: TRBJ2-7; clone size: .; D gene: .; V gene: TRBV18; CDR3 DNA: TGTGCCAGCTCACCAACAGTCGCCGAGCAGTACTTC; CDR3 protein: CASSPTVAEQYF
J gene: TRBJ1-2; clone size: .; D gene: .; V gene: TRBV18; CDR3 DNA: TGTGCCAGCTCACCATACGGGGGGCCCGGGGATGGCTACACCTTC; CDR3 protein: CASSPYGGPGDGYTF
J gene: TRBJ1-1; clone size: .; D gene: .; V gene: TRBV18; CDR3 DNA: TGTGCCAGCTCACCACCCCAGAACACTGAAGCTTTCTTT; CDR3 protein: CASSPPQNTEAFF
J gene: TRBJ2-7; clone size: .; D gene: TRBD1; V gene: TRBV15; CDR3 DNA: TGTGCCACCAGCAGAGATAGGCCAGGGGGAACCTACGAGCAGTACTTC; CDR3 protein: CATSRDRPGGTYEQYF
J gene: TRBJ2-7; clone size: .; D gene: TRBD1; V gene: TRBV5-1; CDR3 DNA: TGCGCCAGCAGCCCGGGACAGGGGTTCGAGCAGTACTTC; CDR3 protein: CASSPGQGFEQYF
J gene: TRBJ2-2; clone size: .; D gene: .; V gene: TRBV2; CDR3 DNA: TGTGCCAGCAGCGTTTTGGAGGGGAACACCGGGGAGCTGTTTTTT; CDR3 protein: CASSVLEGNTGELFF
J gene: TRBJ2-5; clone size: .; D gene: TRBD2; V gene: TRBV4-1; CDR3 DNA: TGCGCCAGCAGCCAAGGTAGCGGGGGGCAAGAGACCCAGTACTTC; CDR3 protein: CASSQGSGGQETQYF
J gene: TRBJ1-1; clone size: once; D gene: .; V gene: TRBV28; CDR3 DNA: TGTGCCAGCTTTTCACAGGGAATGAACACTGAAGCTTTCTTT; CDR3 protein: CASFSQGMNTEAFF